These 18 T cell receptor beta chains originate from one sample sequenced in a study of OX40 agonist ivuxolimab in advanced cancers. Clones were read by immunoSEQ multiplex PCR, and TCRdb kept only the in-frame ones, dropping some. The data hold roughly 48,000 clones, with over 80% observed a single time. Specimen: CD4+ or CD8+ T cells sorted from blood, collected in a trial of the OX40 agonist ivuxolimab. The receptor set was obtained from an adult with an advanced solid tumor such as melanoma, head and neck, liver or kidney cancer.

Points on this clone: A read error may account for a junction end that differs from germline. The CDR3 bases are TGTGCCAGCTCGCCACAGGGGGCGCATAGGGATGAAGCTTTCTTT. It codes for CASSPQGAHRDEAFF. The J gene is TRBJ1-1, the V gene TRBV18; 9 nucleotides agree with TRBD1. The CDR3 contains 15 residues. Germline CDR1 KGHSH, CDR2 LQKENI.

V and J are TRBV28 and TRBJ1-1; perhaps TRBD1 as D (6 bases). Germline lookup yields CDR1 MDHEN and CDR2 SYDVKM. The germline V and J ends were trimmed by 3 bases and 6 bases, with 20 bases remaining between them. The CDR3 consists of 16 residues. CDR3 sequence (DNA): TGTGCCAGCAGTTTTGGGGGCCTGATCCTCGCGCCTGAAGCTTTCTTT. It encodes CASSFGGLILAPEAFF.

This chain connects TRBV4-3 to TRBJ2-1, with a possible D match to TRBD1 (6 bases). CDR3 length equals 15 residues. V shed 0 bases and J shed 2 bases, with 8 bases lying between them. From germline, CDR1 is LGHNA and CDR2 YSLEER. This chain's CDR3 is CASSQEGGTYNEQFF. CDR3 DNA: TGCGCCAGCAGCCAAGAAGGGGGAACCTACAATGAGCAGTTCTTC.

The gene calls are TRBV4-2 and TRBJ2-5; 7 bases are shared with TRBD1. CDR3 length: 15 amino acids. J lost 0 bases, V lost 0 bases, and 1 base had no gene match. From germline, CDR1 is LGHNA and CDR2 YNFKEQ. The CDR3 DNA follows: TGTGCCAGCAGCCAAGACACAGGGGACCAAGAGACCCAGTACTTC. This gives the protein CASSQDTGDQETQYF.

The chain uses TRBV10-3 and TRBJ2-3; TRBD2 aligns across 7 bases. Trimming removed 2 bases from V and 4 bases from J; junction bases left unmatched: 9. CDR1 and CDR2 from the germline V gene are ENHRY and SYGVKD. CDR3 size: 16 residues. CDR3 sequence: CAISERLFGGSDTQYF. The CDR3 nucleotides are TGTGCCATCAGTGAGCGCCTCTTCGGGGGGTCAGATACGCAGTATTTT.

V and J are TRBV5-4 and TRBJ2-7; 8 bases match TRBD1. The CDR3 contains 16 residues. Germline CDR1 reads SGHNT; CDR2 reads YYREEE (reference sequence). V shed 4 bases and J 9 bases; nucleotides not matched to a gene: 18. The CDR3 loop is CASSPTGGPRSLRQYF. The CDR3 region has the DNA TGTGCCAGCAGCCCAACAGGGGGGCCCAGATCTTTACGGCAGTACTTC.

In nucleotides, the CDR3 is TGCGCCAGCAGTAGTAGCGGGGGGGCCGGTTCTGAGCAGTTCTTC. It specifies CASSSSGGAGSEQFF. The J gene is TRBJ2-1, the V gene TRBV10-1, with 11 bases aligning to TRBD2. V lost 5 bases, J lost 9 bases, and 9 bases stayed unmatched. In germline, CDR1 is WNHNN, CDR2 SYGVQD (reference sequence). The CDR3 is made up of 15 amino acids.

This sequence joins TRBV7-2 and TRBJ1-2, with a weak D call TRBD1 (6 bases). The germline V and J ends were trimmed by 4 bases and 5 bases, with 11 bases remaining between them. CDR1 and CDR2 from the germline V gene are SGHTA and FQGNSA. This CDR3 has 13 residues. The CDR3 coding sequence is TGTGCCAGCAGCTCACAGGGTATTTATGGCTACACCTTC. Translated, it gives CASSSQGIYGYTF.

The rearrangement joins TRBV27 to TRBJ1-6, with 9 bases aligning to TRBD1. In germline, CDR1 is MNHEY, CDR2 SMNVEV (reference sequence). With 5 bases clipped from V and 8 bases from J, the junction kept 4 bases outside the gene matches. This CDR3 region has 14 residues. CDR3 nucleotide sequence: TGTGCCAGCAGTCCACAGGGGGCTGATTCACCCCTCCACTTT. Its translation: CASSPQGADSPLHF.

The CDR3 sequence: CASSWRGYEQYF. The DNA for the CDR3 is TGTGCCAGCAGCTGGCGCGGCTACGAGCAGTACTTC. This chain joins TRBV5-5 and TRBJ2-7; D is uncertain. CDR1 is SGHKS, CDR2 YYEKEE, per germline (reference sequence). Trimming took 3 bases from V and 3 from J, leaving 7 bases between them. This CDR3 has 12 residues.

The chain combines TRBV4-3 with TRBJ2-3; possibly TRBD2 for D (7 bases). This CDR3 comprises 15 residues. CDR1 is LGHNA, CDR2 YSLEER, per germline. The V gene lost 6 bases and the J gene lost 4 bases, with 17 bases spanning the gap. The CDR3 loop is CASSGGGGGADTQYF. As DNA, the CDR3 is TGCGCCAGCAGTGGGGGGGGAGGGGGTGCAGATACGCAGTATTTT.

The chain carries TRBV9 and TRBJ2-5, with D uncertain. Per germline, CDR1 SGDLS and CDR2 YYNGEE. The CDR3 consists of 14 residues. V lost 0 bases, J lost 2 bases, and 8 bases lay in between. This CDR3 reads CASSVGQTQETQYF. The CDR3 DNA follows: TGTGCCAGCAGCGTAGGGCAGACACAAGAGACCCAGTACTTC. Looking up the rest from reference TRBV9 and TRBJ2-5 gives the full variable domain: DSGVTQTPKHLITATGQRVTLRCSPRSGDLSVYWYQQSLDQGLQFLIQYYNGEERAKGNILERFSAQQFPDLHSELNLSSLELGDSALYFCASSVGQTQETQYFGPGTRLLVL.

V is TRBV10-1 and J is TRBJ2-5; TRBD1 might be the D (6 bases). Trimming took off 6 bases at V and 0 bases at J, with 8 bases between the two ends. There are 13 residues in the CDR3. The germline V gene has CDR1 WNHNN and CDR2 SYGVQD (reference sequence). The CDR3 loop reads CASSRDNQETQYF. The CDR3 DNA is TGCGCCAGCAGCCGGGACAACCAAGAGACCCAGTACTTC.

The chain couples TRBV30 to TRBJ2-3; 11 bases map to TRBD2. Unmatched junction bases numbered 9, after V lost 3 bases and J lost 1 base. The CDR3 sequence is 17 residues long. Germline V lookup: CDR1 GTSNPN, CDR2 SVGIG (reference sequence). The CDR3, as DNA: TGTGCCTGGAGCTTGGGGCTAGCGGGGGGAGGCACAGATACGCAGTATTTT. Translated: CAWSLGLAGGGTDTQYF.

This rearrangement joins TRBV5-1 to TRBJ2-3, with 12 bases matching TRBD2. The CDR3 totals 17 residues. V gave up 4 bases and J gave up 5 bases; unmatched junction bases: 11. CDR1 SGHRS and CDR2 YFSETQ come from the germline V gene. Here the CDR3 reads CASSPPGLAGSKDTQYF. DNA of the CDR3: TGCGCCAGCAGCCCTCCCGGACTAGCGGGGTCGAAAGATACGCAGTATTTT.

This sequence joins TRBV9 and TRBJ1-1, with D unresolved. Trimming stripped 3 bases from V and 4 bases from J, with 13 bases between. This CDR3 region has 14 residues. The germline gives CDR1 SGDLS, CDR2 YYNGEE. CDR3 in DNA: TGTGCCAGCAGCGCCAGGCCGGGGATCACTGAAGCTTTCTTT. It encodes CASSARPGITEAFF.

The chain recombines TRBV7-2 with TRBJ2-4; 7 bases line up with TRBD1. Germline CDR1 and CDR2: SGHTA and FQGNSA. The CDR3 contains 15 residues. The junction had 6 bases not matched to a gene; V was cut back by 1 base and J by 6 bases. The CDR3 nucleotides read TGTGCCAGCAGCTTAGTAGGGGGCCTGGGAAACATTCAGTACTTC. Translating it yields CASSLVGGLGNIQYF.

V and J are TRBV14 and TRBJ1-5; perhaps TRBD1 as D (6 bases). The germline V and J ends were trimmed by 1 base and 5 bases, with 9 bases remaining between them. CDR3 size: 14 residues. Per the germline V gene, CDR1 is SGHDN and CDR2 is FVKESK. The CDR3 coding sequence is TGTGCCAGCAGCCAAGGCAGGGGTCATCAGCCCCAGCATTTT. This encodes CASSQGRGHQPQHF.